This T cell receptor beta chain was retrieved from a study of shared clonotypes between healthy human individuals. Overall study context: CD4 naive cells filled three plates per donor, CD4 memory three, CD8 naive two and CD8 memory one.

General study points: The authors expected sequencing depth to affect clonotype sharing among donors. Generation of non-shared clonotypes was less probable than generation of clonotypes shared by all four donors. The study generally estimated greater richness for naive than memory subsets.

Worth noting for this clone: Antigen: not known.

Germline V gene data show CDR1 as MNHEY and CDR2 as SVGAGI. The CDR3 has 14 residues. Germline trimming cut 6 bases from V and 1 base from J; bases unmatched to any gene: 3. The repertoire was sequenced with immunoSEQ multiplex PCR; TCRdb's copy has only in-frame clones and lacks some. In the table there are roughly 640,000 clones, under 80% of which are singletons. Sample: memory CD4+ T cells sorted from blood. Subset in this sample: CD45RA-negative fraction. V gene TRBV6-5 combines with J gene TRBJ2-7; 10 positions match TRBD1. The receptor was derived from a woman aged 25 to 39 in good health. CDR3 sequence reads: CASRRTGGSYEQYF. The CDR3 bases are TGTGCCAGCAGGAGGACAGGGGGATCCTACGAGCAGTACTTC.